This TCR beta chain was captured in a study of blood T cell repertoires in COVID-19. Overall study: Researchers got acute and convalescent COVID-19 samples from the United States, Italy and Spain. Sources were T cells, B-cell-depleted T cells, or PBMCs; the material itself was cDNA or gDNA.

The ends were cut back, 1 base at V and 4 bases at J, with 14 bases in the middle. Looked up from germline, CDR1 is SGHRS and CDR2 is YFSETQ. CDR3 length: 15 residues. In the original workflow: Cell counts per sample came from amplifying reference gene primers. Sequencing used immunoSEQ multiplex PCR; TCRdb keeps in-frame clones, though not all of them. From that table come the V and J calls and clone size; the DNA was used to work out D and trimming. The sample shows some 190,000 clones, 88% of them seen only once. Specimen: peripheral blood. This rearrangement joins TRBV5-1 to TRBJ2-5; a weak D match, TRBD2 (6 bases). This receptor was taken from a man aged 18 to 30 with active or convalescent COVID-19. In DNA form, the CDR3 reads TGCGCCAGCAGCTTGAGGGGCTTGCGGGGAGAGACCCAGTACTTC. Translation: CASSLRGLRGETQYF.